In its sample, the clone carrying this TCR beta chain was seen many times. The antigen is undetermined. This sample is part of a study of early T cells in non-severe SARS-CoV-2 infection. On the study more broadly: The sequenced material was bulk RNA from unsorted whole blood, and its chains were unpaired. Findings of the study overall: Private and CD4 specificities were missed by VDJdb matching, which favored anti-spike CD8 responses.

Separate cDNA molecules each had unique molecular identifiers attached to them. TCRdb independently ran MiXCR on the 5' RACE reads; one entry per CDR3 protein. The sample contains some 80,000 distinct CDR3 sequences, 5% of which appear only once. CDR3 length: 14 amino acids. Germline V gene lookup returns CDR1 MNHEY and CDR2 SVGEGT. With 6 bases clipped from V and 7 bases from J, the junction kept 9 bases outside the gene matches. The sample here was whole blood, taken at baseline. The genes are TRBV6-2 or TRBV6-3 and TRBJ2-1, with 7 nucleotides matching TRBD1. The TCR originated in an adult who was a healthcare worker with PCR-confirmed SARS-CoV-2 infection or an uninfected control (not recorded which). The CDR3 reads CASSGQAFGNEQFF. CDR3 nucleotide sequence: TGTGCCAGCAGCGGACAGGCCTTTGGGAATGAGCAGTTCTTC.